Sequencing of this TCR beta chain was carried out in a study of T cell responses to AZD1222 COVID-19 vaccine (dated by TCRdb to the early 2020s). For context, the study as a whole: TCR sequencing covered over 230 trial participants: 200 to 220 given two doses of AZD1222 and 26 given two doses of MenACWY control vaccine. Trial participants were enrolled by age into 18-55, 56-69 and 70-plus year subgroups, with approximately 150, 28 and 58 TCR-sequenced participants respectively. Results and caveats for the whole study, not just this receptor: After two AZD1222 doses, spike-specific TCR breadth and depth were significantly higher than at day 0 and than in MenACWY recipients. CD4 TCRs associated with the vaccine covered the entire spike protein, and the dominant responses were in regions 160-218 and 743-854. In the small 56-69-year group, the increase in depth fell short of significance, most likely because of low power. Conclusions about previously exposed vaccinees were limited because only a handful of AZD1222 recipients were SARS-CoV-2 seropositive at baseline. Most participants were white British and females outnumbered males, and the authors suggested that clonal diversity may have been underestimated. Because no samples from the day 14 peak response were available, repertoires could be characterized only after the peak T cell response. Nearly half of unique spike-specific TCRs reportedly recognized epitopes outside regions mutated in the B.1.351 and B.1.1.7 variants.

This specimen's time point label, interpreted: about 28 days (+/-7) after the second vaccine dose. AZD1222 recipients given second doses at about 4 weeks or at about 12 weeks were pooled, since spike-specific TCR depth and breadth were not found to differ between the two schedules. Samples from vaccinated people were obtained from the UK trials COV001 and COV002, which included a single-blind randomized controlled phase 2/3 trial of AZD1222 (ChAdOx1 nCoV-19) in healthy adults. For TCRbeta chain sequencing, PBMC samples from trial participants were taken at day 0 and at day 28 after the second dose. CDR1 and CDR2, looked up from the germline V gene (reference sequence), are LNHNV and YYDKDF. From the cysteine up to the phenylalanine, the CDR3 has a length of 16 residues. Only the CDR3 region is kept as DNA, spanning 48 bases read in frame from base 1. Here V drops 0 bases and J drops 4 bases, and the junction holds 5 bases not matched to any gene.

The CDR3 regions of human TCRbeta chains were analyzed by immunosequencing. Per the authors' processing: TCRs in the repertoires were compared against a reference library of SARS-CoV-2-specific TCRs that had been generated with the MIRA antigen-specificity platform. Breadth was defined as the fraction of unique TCRs that were SARS-CoV-2-associated, and depth was defined as the fraction of total T cells that were SARS-CoV-2-associated. Using the MIRA data, every spike-specific TCR was mapped to the spike region that the TCR reacted to and assigned to either a CD4 or a CD8 class. Log10-transformed breadth and depth values were compared by one-way ANOVA with Sidak's multiple comparisons tests. Held by TCRdb, this immuneACCESS table contains in-frame sequences only and omits some clones. Under half of the omission traces to an unresolved V gene where checked; the cause of the rest is unknown. Clone size and the V and J calls come from that table; the DNA yielded D and trimming. Recorded for this sample are about 120,000 clones; about 86% of them occurred a single time. In total, the top ten clones hold under 20% of the sample.

In this sample, this clone turned up once. Its antigen is not yet known. Within one base of it there is no much larger clone, and no base qualities were kept. The sample in question was peripheral blood, obtained 28 days after the second AZD1222 dose. Recombination linked TRBV15 to TRBJ2-2, with TRBD1 identical over 7 junction bases. The receptor was isolated from an adult who received the AZD1222 COVID-19 vaccine. This receptor carries the CDR3 CATSRDWTGRTGELFF. In nucleotides, the sequence is TGTGCCACCAGCAGAGATTGGACAGGTCGCACCGGGGAGCTGTTTTTT.